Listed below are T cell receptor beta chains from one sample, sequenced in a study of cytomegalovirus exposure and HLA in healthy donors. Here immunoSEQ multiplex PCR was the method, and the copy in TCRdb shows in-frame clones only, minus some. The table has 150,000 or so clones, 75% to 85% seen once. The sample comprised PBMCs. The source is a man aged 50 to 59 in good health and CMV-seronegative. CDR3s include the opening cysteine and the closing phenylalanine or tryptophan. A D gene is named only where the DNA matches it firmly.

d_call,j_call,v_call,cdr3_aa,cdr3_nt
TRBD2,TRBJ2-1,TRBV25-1,CASSPPGGEQFF,TGTGCCAGCAGTCCTCCGGGAGGTGAGCAGTTCTTC
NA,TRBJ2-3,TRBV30,CAWNSGGWDTQYF,TGTGCCTGGAACTCAGGGGGGTGGGATACGCAGTATTTT
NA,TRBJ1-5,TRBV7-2,CASSLFGGSNQPQHF,TGTGCCAGCAGCTTGTTCGGGGGGAGCAATCAGCCCCAGCATTTT
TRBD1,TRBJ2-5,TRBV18,CASSPQGAGETQYF,TGTGCCAGCTCACCACAGGGGGCCGGGGAGACCCAGTACTTC
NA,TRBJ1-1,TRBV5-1,CASSLGAGVAEAFF,TGCGCCAGCAGCTTGGGAGCAGGGGTTGCGGAAGCTTTCTTT
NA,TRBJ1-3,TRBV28,CASTLTPAARGNTIYF,TGTGCCAGCACTCTAACCCCGGCGGCCCGAGGAAACACCATATATTTT
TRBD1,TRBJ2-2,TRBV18,CASSPITGDTGELFF,TGTGCCAGCTCACCAATTACAGGGGACACCGGGGAGCTGTTTTTT
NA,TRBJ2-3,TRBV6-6,CASSVKDTQYF,TGTGCCAGCAGTGTCAAAGATACGCAGTATTTT
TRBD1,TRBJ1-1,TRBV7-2,CASSLYRDRGLTEAFF,TGTGCCAGCAGCTTATATCGGGACAGGGGGCTCACTGAAGCTTTCTTT
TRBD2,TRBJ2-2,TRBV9,CASSAGTSGSYGTGELFF,TGTGCCAGCAGCGCCGGGACTAGCGGGAGTTATGGCACCGGGGAGCTGTTTTTT